The subject of this entry is one T cell receptor (beta chain). Its antigen remains unknown. Sample-barcoded 5' priming and a J-beta primer mix drove a second PCR of 7 to 11 cycles. TCRdb redid the calling of the 5' RACE reads with MiXCR, one entry per CDR3 protein. The table has fewer than 1,000,000 distinct CDR3 sequences, about half seen once. This sample stems from a study of blood T cells in healthy people across ages. Study details: Template-switching capture recovered about one barcoded beta molecule per two T cells. Overall study results and limits: Observed TCR beta diversity per million T cells went down as age went up. This fall followed a roughly linear course with age.

V shed 4 bases and J 0 bases; nucleotides not matched to a gene: 11. The germline gives CDR1 LNHNV, CDR2 YYDKDF (reference sequence). This CDR3 is 17 amino acids long. PBMCs were isolated at a quantity of at least 7 million per sample. The chain couples TRBV15 to TRBJ2-7; 8 bases are a match to TRBD1. The receptor was isolated from a man aged 80 or over in good health. Sequencing was performed on blood. The CDR3 loop reads CATSKIGQGRASYEQYF. The CDR3 DNA sequence: TGTGCCACCAGCAAAATAGGACAGGGTAGGGCCTCCTACGAGCAGTACTTC. Based on the CDR3 plus reference TRBV15 and TRBJ2-7, the full variable domain is DAMVIQNPRYQVTQFGKPVTLSCSQTLNHNVMYWYQQKSSQAPKLLFHYYDKDFNNEADTPDNFQSRRPNTSFCFLDIRSPGLGDTAMYLCATSKIGQGRASYEQYFGPGTRLTVT.